A single sample is the source of the 14 T cell receptor beta chains below, sequenced in a study of glioma-infiltrating T cells. Amplification of TCR alpha and beta CDR3 regions from RNA used iRepertoire nested multiplex PCR. TCRdb passed the multiplex PCR reads through MiXCR, listing each CDR3 protein once. The table has more than 350,000 distinct CDR3 sequences, around 45% seen once. The sequencing input was glioma tissue, nonneoplastic brain tissue, or PBMCs (not recorded which). The origin of the receptors is a human donor with low-grade glioma or glioblastoma, undergoing nonglioma brain surgery, or in good health (not recorded which).

The V and J genes are TRBV7-2 and TRBJ2-1; a possible D gene is TRBD1 (7 bases). Trimming removed 4 bases at V and 9 bases at J, with 13 bases between. CDR1 is SGHTA and CDR2 is FQGNSA in the germline V gene. This CDR3 comprises 13 residues. The CDR3 sequence is CASSYYRGGEQFF. The DNA of the CDR3 is TGTGCCAGCAGCTACTACAGGGGAGGTGAGCAGTTCTTC.

This clonotype was detected a few times. An end of the junction differs from the germline gene, which may be a read error. V gene TRBV18 combines with J gene TRBJ1-1; no clear D. The germline V gene encodes CDR1 KGHSH and CDR2 LQKENI. CDR3 length: 14 amino acids. The CDR3 DNA sequence: TGTGCCAGCTCACCACCCGCAGCCAACACTGAGGCTTTCTTT. Translated, it gives CASSPPAANTEAFF.

The sample holds a few counts of this clonotype. The gene calls are TRBV12-3 or TRBV12-4 and TRBJ1-6, with D maybe TRBD1 (5 bases). The CDR3 loop spans 15 amino acids. Trimming shortened V by 4 bases and J by 9 bases, and 16 bases separated the two germline ends. The CDR3 DNA reads TGTGCCAGCAGTTCCCTTGGGGGTAGGGGTTCACCCCTCCACTTT. Residues: CASSSLGGRGSPLHF.

This clonotype was counted between two and nine times. The chain has TRBV28 and TRBJ2-1; the D is unclear. The CDR3 spans 15 residues. V shed 1 base and J shed 2 bases, with 9 bases lying between them. Per the germline V gene, CDR1 is MDHEN and CDR2 is SYDVKM. The CDR3, as DNA: TGTGCCAGCAGTTTATTACTGGCCACCTACAATGAGCAGTTCTTC. The encoded protein is CASSLLLATYNEQFF.

V is TRBV24-1 and J is TRBJ2-7; 7 bases are a match to TRBD2. Germline-derived CDR1 and CDR2 are KGHDR and SFDVKD. This CDR3 comprises 14 residues. V lost 7 bases to trimming and J lost 2 bases; unmatched junction nucleotides: 7. CDR3 residues: CATSLGGGAYEQYF. The CDR3 DNA reads TGTGCCACCAGCCTTGGGGGGGGAGCCTACGAGCAGTACTTC.

On this clonotype itself: A read error may produce the germline difference seen at one junction end. The V gene is TRBV7-2, the J gene TRBJ2-3, with D perhaps matching TRBD1 or TRBD2 (7 bases each). Germline values: CDR1 SGHTA, CDR2 FQGNSA. The CDR3 loop spans 13 amino acids. The chain's CDR3 is CAGSRQGGGTQYF. Here the CDR3 DNA reads TGTGCCGGCAGCCGACAGGGAGGGGGTACGCAGTATTTT.

The chain carries TRBV7-2 and TRBJ1-2; D not resolved. Trimming took 1 base from V and 4 from J, leaving 13 bases between them. The germline gives CDR1 SGHTA, CDR2 FQGNSA. CDR3 length equals 15 residues. CDR3 sequence: CASSLEFRAPYGYTF. CDR3 nucleotide sequence: TGTGCCAGCAGCTTAGAGTTTCGGGCCCCCTATGGCTACACCTTC.

The chain uses TRBV20-1 and TRBJ1-6; TRBD1 aligns across 7 bases. Germline values: CDR1 DFQATT, CDR2 SNEGSKA (reference sequence). The junction had 13 bases not matched to a gene; V was cut back by 5 bases and J by 9 bases. The CDR3 has 15 amino acids. The CDR3 region is CSAPQGRTMFSPLHF. CDR3 nucleotides: TGCAGTGCTCCACAGGGGAGAACCATGTTTTCACCCCTCCACTTT.

In regard to this clonotype: A much larger clone sits a single nucleotide away, making a read error possible. No conserved phenylalanine or tryptophan ends this CDR3, so it is likely a read error. This chain links TRBV28 with TRBJ2-1; 10 nucleotides line up with TRBD1. The CDR3 loop spans 16 amino acids. Germline CDR1 reads MDHEN; CDR2 reads SYDVKM. V lost 4 bases, J lost 7 bases, and 10 bases stayed unmatched. In DNA form, the CDR3 reads TGTGCCAGCAGTTCCCCCGGGACAGGGGACATTAATGAGCAGTTCCTC. Amino acids: CASSSPGTGDINEQFL.

This clonotype was counted between two and nine times. This chain links TRBV20-1 with TRBJ1-6; 7 positions match TRBD1. V was clipped by 4 bases and J by 8 bases; unmatched bases: 11. The length of the CDR3 is 15 residues. Germline lookup yields CDR1 DFQATT and CDR2 SNEGSKA (reference sequence). The CDR3 DNA reads TGCAGTGCTACCGAGGGAGGGGGCGGGTATTCACCCCTCCACTTT. It encodes CSATEGGGGYSPLHF.

Points on this clonotype: Given a much more abundant clone one base away, this may be a read error. This chain links TRBV6-2 or TRBV6-3 with TRBJ2-5; D remains ambiguous. Germline CDR1 reads MNHEY; CDR2 reads SVGEGT. This CDR3 region has 14 residues. The CDR3 loop is CASSYEATQDTQYF. The CDR3 DNA sequence: TGTGCCAGCAGTTACGAGGCAACCCAAGATACCCAGTACTTC.

Details on this clonotype: A read error is possible here, since a much larger clone lies one base away. This is likely a read error, given that the CDR3 carries no conserved phenylalanine or tryptophan at its end. The chain uses TRBV15 and TRBJ2-7; D unclear. The CDR3 runs to 18 residues. Germline-derived CDR1 and CDR2 are LNHNV and YYDKDF (reference sequence). V dropped 1 base and J dropped 5 bases, with 24 bases sitting between them. The CDR3 nucleotides are TGTGCCACCAGCAGAGTGAGTAGGGAAGGGTTCTATCGCAACGAGCAGTACTTA. Amino acid sequence: CATSRVSREGFYRNEQYL.

This chain joins TRBV28 and TRBJ2-3; D is undetermined. Germline loops: CDR1 MDHEN, CDR2 SYDVKM. CDR3 length: 14 residues. V was trimmed by 2 bases and J by 1 base, leaving 7 bases between them. CDR3 bases: TGTGCCAGCAGTTTAGGGGTGGGCACAGATACGCAGTATTTT. It specifies CASSLGVGTDTQYF.

This clonotype came up many times. J is TRBJ2-7 and V is TRBV6-1; 11 nucleotides agree with TRBD2. J lost 5 bases, V lost 2 bases, and 2 bases had no gene match. The CDR3 length is 14 residues. The germline CDR1 and CDR2 sequences are MNHNS and SASEGT. In nucleotides, the CDR3 is TGTGCCAGCAGTGAAACGGGACTAGCGGACGAGCAGTACTTC. Protein product: CASSETGLADEQYF.